Reported below is one T cell receptor beta chain. This sample was included in a study of shared T cell receptors in the human thymus. CDR1 is LNHNV and CDR2 is YYDKDF in the germline V gene (reference sequence). The V gene lost 0 bases and the J gene lost 6 bases, with 24 bases spanning the gap. CDR3 size: 18 residues. Sequencing used immunoSEQ multiplex PCR; TCRdb keeps in-frame clones, though not all of them. The sample lists 700,000 or so clones; 75% to 90% were seen once. This sample also appeared in a second study, on human thymus T cells. Per that study: Healthy Finnish infants undergoing corrective surgery for congenital heart defects were used as donors. Thymus was obtained from resections taken during corrective heart surgery. Gene usage for V and J segments appeared biased in thymic and blood repertoires. Related research reported highly overlapping thymic repertoires among unrelated individuals.

The sequence was obtained from a girl under three years old with a congenital heart defect. Sequenced material: thymocytes. The chain employs TRBV15 and TRBJ2-7, with D maybe TRBD1 (6 bases). The CDR3 nucleotides read TGTGCCACCAGCAGAGATCGGCCGCCCAAATCAGGGGCCCCCGAGCAGTACTTC. Its translation: CATSRDRPPKSGAPEQYF.